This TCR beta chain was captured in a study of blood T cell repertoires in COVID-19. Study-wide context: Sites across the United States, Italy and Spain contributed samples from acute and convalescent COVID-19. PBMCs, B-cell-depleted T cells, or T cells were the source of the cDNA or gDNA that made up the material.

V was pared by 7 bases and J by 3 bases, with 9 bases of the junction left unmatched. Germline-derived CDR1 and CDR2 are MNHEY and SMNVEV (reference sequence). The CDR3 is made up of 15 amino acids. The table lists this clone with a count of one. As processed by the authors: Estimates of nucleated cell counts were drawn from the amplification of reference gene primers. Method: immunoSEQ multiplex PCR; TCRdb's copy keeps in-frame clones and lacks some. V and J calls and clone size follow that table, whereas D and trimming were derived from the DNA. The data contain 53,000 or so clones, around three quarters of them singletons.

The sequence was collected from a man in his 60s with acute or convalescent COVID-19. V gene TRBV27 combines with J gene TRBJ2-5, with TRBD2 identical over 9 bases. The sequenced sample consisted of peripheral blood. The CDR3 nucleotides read TGTGCCAGCAACCCCGGGACTAGCCAGAAAGAGACCCAGTACTTC. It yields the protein CASNPGTSQKETQYF.